This T cell receptor (beta chain) was recorded in a study of cytomegalovirus exposure and HLA in healthy donors. Overall study context: Earlier work reported 117 million unique TCR beta sequences from 170 million or so T cells.

PCR primers comprised 60 Vbeta and 13 Jbeta primers. Clones were read by immunoSEQ multiplex PCR, and TCRdb kept only the in-frame ones, dropping some. The sample yields some 110,000 clones, approximately 80% seen once. General study findings and limits: Exclusion as indistinguishable affected some V segments, including TRBV6-2 and TRBV6-3. Reports showed the classifier diagnosing cytomegalovirus status with high specificity and sensitivity. Reportedly, a later analysis found an Asian-associated ancestry cluster had fewer N-insertions than the roughly 700-donor mean.

Losses at the gene ends were 5 bases for V and 0 bases for J; bases not matched to a gene: 13. Germline CDR1 and CDR2: SGHTA and FQGTGA. The CDR3 runs to 19 residues. Comment on this clone: The antigen remains unidentified.

Sequencing used PBMCs. The TCR sequence derives from a man aged 35 to 55 in good health and CMV-seronegative. This chain uses TRBV7-3 with TRBJ2-6; 7 positions agree with TRBD1. The chain's CDR3 is CASSPSRRQGSSGANVLTF. The CDR3 DNA reads TGTGCCAGCAGCCCATCCCGGAGACAGGGTAGCTCTGGGGCCAACGTCCTGACTTTC.